The rows below give T cell receptor beta chains drawn from one sample of a study of blood T cell repertoires in COVID-19. Profiling relied on immunoSEQ multiplex PCR, and the TCRdb table lists in-frame clones only, not all of them. This sample has hundreds of thousands of clones; 70% to 90% occur once, and the top ten carry around an eighth. Material: peripheral blood. The receptors here all came from a woman aged 45-65 years with COVID-19, enrolled during active disease. Each CDR3 is given with its conserved first and last residue. D genes are given only for firm matches. Only some rows state a clone size, as once, few, many or a class for expanded clones.

>NA|TRBJ1-1|NA|TRBV2|11
TGTGCCAGCAGTGAATTCGGTGAAGCTTTCTTT
CASSEFGEAFF
>NA|TRBJ1-1|few|TRBV3-1/TRBV3-2|11
TGTGCCAGCAGCCAAAGCAATGAAGCTTTCTTT
CASSQSNEAFF
>NA|TRBJ1-1|NA|TRBV7-8|15
TGTGCCAGCAGCTTAGCGGTCCAGGGGAACACTGAAGCTTTCTTT
CASSLAVQGNTEAFF
>NA|TRBJ2-7|few|TRBV11-2|14
TGTGCCAGCAGCAGGGGAAGGGTAAGCTACGAGCAGTACTTC
CASSRGRVSYEQYF
>NA|TRBJ1-1|NA|TRBV6-5|14
TGTGCCAGCAGTTTCTCGACAGAGAACACTGAAGCTTTCTTT
CASSFSTENTEAFF
>TRBD1|TRBJ2-7|few|TRBV20-1|13
TGCAGTGCTAGTCAGGGACAGGCCCACGAGCAGTACTTC
CSASQGQAHEQYF
>TRBD2|TRBJ2-1|once|TRBV7-7|15
TGTGCCAGCAGCCCAACTAGCGGGGGGTACAATGAGCAGTTCTTC
CASSPTSGGYNEQFF
>NA|TRBJ2-1|NA|TRBV19|14
TGTGCCAGTAGTATCCGCGGGCTTAGGAATGAGCAGTTCTTC
CASSIRGLRNEQFF
>NA|TRBJ2-1|NA|TRBV11-3|14
TGTGCCAGCAGCTTACGAGGGGGCTACAATGAGCAGTTCTTC
CASSLRGGYNEQFF
>TRBD1|TRBJ1-4|NA|TRBV7-2|16
TGTGCCAGCAGCCGCGGGGGACAGGGGATCGGTGAAAAACTGTTTTTT
CASSRGGQGIGEKLFF